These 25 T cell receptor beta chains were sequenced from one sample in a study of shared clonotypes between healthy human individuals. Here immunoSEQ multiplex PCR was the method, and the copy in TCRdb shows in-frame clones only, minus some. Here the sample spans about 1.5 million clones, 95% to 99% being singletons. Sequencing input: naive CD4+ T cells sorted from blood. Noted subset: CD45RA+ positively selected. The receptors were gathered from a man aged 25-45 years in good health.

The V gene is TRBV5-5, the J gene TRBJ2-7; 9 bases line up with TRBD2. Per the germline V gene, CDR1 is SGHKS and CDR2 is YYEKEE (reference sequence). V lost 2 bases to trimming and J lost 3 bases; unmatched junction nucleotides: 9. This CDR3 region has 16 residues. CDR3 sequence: CASSLVSGGNVYEQYF. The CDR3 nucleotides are TGTGCCAGCAGCTTAGTAAGCGGGGGGAATGTCTACGAGCAGTACTTC.

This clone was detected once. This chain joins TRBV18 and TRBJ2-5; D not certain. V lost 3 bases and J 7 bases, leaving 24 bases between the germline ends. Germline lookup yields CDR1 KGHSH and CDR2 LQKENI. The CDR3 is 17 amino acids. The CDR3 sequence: CASSPLPRNVGSGTQYF. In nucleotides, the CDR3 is TGTGCCAGCTCACCTTTACCCAGGAACGTAGGTTCAGGGACCCAGTACTTC.

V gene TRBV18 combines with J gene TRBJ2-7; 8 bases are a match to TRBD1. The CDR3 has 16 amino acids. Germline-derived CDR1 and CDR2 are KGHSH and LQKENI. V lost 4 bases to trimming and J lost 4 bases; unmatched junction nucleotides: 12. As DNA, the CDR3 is TGTGCCAGCTCACTCTCCCAGCGGACAGGGAAGTACGAGCAGTACTTC. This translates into CASSLSQRTGKYEQYF.

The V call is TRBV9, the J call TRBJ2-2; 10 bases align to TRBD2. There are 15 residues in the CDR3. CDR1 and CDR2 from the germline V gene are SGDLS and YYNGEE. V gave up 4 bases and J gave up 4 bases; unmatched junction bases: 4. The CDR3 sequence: CASSLAGGPTGELFF. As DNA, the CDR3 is TGTGCCAGCAGCTTAGCGGGAGGACCCACCGGGGAGCTGTTTTTT.

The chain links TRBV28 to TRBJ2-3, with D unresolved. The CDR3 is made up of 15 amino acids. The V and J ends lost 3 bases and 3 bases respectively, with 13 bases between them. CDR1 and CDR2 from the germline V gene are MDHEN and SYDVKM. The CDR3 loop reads CASSFSPVSTDTQYF. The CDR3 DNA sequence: TGTGCCAGCAGTTTTTCCCCCGTCAGTACAGATACGCAGTATTTT.

The CDR3: CASSDGLAGVRYNEQFF. In DNA form, the CDR3 reads TGTGCCAGCAGTGACGGGCTAGCGGGAGTGCGGTACAATGAGCAGTTCTTC. The chain employs TRBV6-1 and TRBJ2-1; 10 nucleotides align to TRBD2. Per the germline V gene, CDR1 is MNHNS and CDR2 is SASEGT. J was trimmed by 4 bases and V by 3 bases; bases with no gene match: 9. This CDR3 has 17 amino acids.

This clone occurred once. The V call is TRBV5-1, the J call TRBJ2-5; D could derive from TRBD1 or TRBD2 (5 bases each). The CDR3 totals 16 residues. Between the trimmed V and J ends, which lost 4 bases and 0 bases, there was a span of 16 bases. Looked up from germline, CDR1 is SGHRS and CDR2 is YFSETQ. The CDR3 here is CASSHGTILYQETQYF. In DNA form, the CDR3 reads TGCGCCAGCAGCCACGGGACGATTCTGTACCAAGAGACCCAGTACTTC.

The CDR3 DNA reads as TGTGCCAGTAGTATTTCCCGAGGACTAGCGGTTAATGAGCAGTTCTTC. Protein product: CASSISRGLAVNEQFF. V gene TRBV19 combines with J gene TRBJ2-1, with 10 bases lining up with TRBD2. J lost 7 bases, V lost 3 bases, and 9 bases had no gene match. The V gene's germline CDR1 is LNHDA and CDR2 SQIVND (reference sequence). This CDR3 comprises 16 residues.

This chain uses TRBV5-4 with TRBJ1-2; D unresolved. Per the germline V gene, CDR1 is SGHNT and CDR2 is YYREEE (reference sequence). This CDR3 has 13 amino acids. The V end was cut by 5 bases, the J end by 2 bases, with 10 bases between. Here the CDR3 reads CASSYTENYGYTF. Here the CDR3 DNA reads TGTGCCAGCAGTTACACAGAGAACTATGGCTACACCTTC.

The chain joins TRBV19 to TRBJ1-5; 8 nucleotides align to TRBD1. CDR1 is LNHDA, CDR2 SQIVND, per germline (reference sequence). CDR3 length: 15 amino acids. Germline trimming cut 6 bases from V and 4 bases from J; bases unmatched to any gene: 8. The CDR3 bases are TGTGCCAGTAGCCTCGGACAGGGAGGTAATCAGCCCCAGCATTTT. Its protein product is CASSLGQGGNQPQHF.

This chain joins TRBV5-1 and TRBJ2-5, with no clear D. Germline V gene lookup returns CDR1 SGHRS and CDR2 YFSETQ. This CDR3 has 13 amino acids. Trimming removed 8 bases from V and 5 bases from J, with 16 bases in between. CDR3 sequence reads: CASWSTPGETQYF. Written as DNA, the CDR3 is TGCGCCAGTTGGAGCACCCCCGGGGAGACCCAGTACTTC.

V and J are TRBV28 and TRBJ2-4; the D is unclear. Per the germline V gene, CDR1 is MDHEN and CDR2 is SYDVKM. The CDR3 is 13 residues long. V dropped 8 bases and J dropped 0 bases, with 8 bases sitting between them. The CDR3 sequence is CASAELAKNIQYF. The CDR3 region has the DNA TGTGCCAGCGCGGAGCTAGCCAAAAACATTCAGTACTTC.

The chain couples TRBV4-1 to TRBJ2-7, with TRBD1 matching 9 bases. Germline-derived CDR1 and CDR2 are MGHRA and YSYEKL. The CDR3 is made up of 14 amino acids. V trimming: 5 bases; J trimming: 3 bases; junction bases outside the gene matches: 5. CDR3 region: CASSKRDRDYEQYF. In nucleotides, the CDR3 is TGCGCCAGCAGCAAACGGGACAGGGACTACGAGCAGTACTTC.

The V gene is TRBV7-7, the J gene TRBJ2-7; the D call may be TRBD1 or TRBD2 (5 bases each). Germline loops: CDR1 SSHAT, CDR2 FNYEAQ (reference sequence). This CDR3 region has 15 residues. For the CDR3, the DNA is TGTGCCAGCAGCTTAGATGAGGGATGGGGGAAAGGACCCCCGGTC. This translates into CASSLDEGWGKGPPV.

CDR3 coding DNA: TGTGCCAGCTCACCCCGTACGGCGGGAGGGTCAGATACGCAGTATTTT. The encoded protein is CASSPRTAGGSDTQYF. This chain uses TRBV18 with TRBJ2-3; 9 bases are shared with TRBD2. The CDR3 loop spans 16 amino acids. With 3 bases clipped from V and 4 bases from J, the junction kept 8 bases outside the gene matches. Looked up from germline, CDR1 is KGHSH and CDR2 is LQKENI.

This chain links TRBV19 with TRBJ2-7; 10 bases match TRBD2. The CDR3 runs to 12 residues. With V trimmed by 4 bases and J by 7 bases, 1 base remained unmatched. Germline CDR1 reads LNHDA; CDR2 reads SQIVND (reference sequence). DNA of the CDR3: TGTGCCAGTAGTAAGACTAGCGGGGAGCAGTACTTC. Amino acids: CASSKTSGEQYF. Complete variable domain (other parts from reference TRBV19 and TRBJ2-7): DGGITQSPKYLFRKEGQNVTLSCEQNLNHDAMYWYRQDPGQGLRLIYYSQIVNDFQKGDIAEGYSVSREKKESFPLTVTSAQKNPTAFYLCASSKTSGEQYFGPGTRLTVT.

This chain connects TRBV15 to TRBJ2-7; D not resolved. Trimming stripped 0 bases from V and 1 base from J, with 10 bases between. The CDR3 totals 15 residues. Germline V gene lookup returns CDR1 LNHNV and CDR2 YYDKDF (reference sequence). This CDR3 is CATSRDGVSSYEQYF. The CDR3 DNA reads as TGTGCCACCAGCAGAGATGGGGTATCATCCTACGAGCAGTACTTC.

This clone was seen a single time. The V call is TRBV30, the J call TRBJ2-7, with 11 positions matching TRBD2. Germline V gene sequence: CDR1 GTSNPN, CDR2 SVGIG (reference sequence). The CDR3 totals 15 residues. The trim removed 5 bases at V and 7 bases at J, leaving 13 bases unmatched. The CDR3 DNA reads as TGTGCCTGGGGCAGGTTAGCGGGAGGGCCGGGTGAGCAGTACTTC. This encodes CAWGRLAGGPGEQYF.

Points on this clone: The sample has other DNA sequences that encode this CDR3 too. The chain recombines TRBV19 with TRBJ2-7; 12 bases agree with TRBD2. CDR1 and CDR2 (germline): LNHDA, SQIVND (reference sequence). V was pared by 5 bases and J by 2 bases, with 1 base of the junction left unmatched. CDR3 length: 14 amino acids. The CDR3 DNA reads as TGTGCCAGTAGTCCTAGCGGGAGGGCCTACGAGCAGTACTTC. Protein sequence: CASSPSGRAYEQYF.

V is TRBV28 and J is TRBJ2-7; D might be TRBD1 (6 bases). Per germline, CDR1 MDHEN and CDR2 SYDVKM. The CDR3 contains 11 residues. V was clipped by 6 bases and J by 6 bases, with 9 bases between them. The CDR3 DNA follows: TGTGCCAGCAGCCGACAGGTCGAGCAGTACTTC. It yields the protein CASSRQVEQYF.

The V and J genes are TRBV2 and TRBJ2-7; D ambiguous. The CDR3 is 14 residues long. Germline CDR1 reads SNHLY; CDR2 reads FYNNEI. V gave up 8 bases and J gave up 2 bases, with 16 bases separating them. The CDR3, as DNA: TGTGCCAGCCAGGACGAAGTGTTTACCTACGAGCAGTACTTC. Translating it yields CASQDEVFTYEQYF.

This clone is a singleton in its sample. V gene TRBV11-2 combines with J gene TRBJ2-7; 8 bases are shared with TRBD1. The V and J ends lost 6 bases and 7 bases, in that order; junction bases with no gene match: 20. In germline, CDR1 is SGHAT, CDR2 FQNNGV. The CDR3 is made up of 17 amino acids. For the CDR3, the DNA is TGTGCCAGCAGTTCGCTCAGGGGGCGGGGCGGCATGAGTGAGCAGTACTTC. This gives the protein CASSSLRGRGGMSEQYF. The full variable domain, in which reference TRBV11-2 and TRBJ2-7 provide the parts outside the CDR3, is EAGVAQSPRYKIIEKRQSVAFWCNPISGHATLYWYQQILGQGPKLLIQFQNNGVVDDSQLPKDRFSAERLKGVDSTLKIQPAKLEDSAVYLCASSSLRGRGGMSEQYFGPGTRLTVT.

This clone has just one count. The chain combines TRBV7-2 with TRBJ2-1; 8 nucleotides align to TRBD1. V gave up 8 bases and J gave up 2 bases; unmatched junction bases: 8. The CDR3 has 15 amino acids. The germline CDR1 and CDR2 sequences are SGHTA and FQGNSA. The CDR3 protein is CASLPRDRTYNEQFF. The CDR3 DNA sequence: TGTGCCAGCCTCCCCCGGGACAGGACCTACAATGAGCAGTTCTTC.

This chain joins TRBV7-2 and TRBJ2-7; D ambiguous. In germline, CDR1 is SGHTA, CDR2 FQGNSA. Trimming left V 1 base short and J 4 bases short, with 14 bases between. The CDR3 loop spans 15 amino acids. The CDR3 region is CASSLEPAAVYEQYF. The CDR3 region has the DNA TGTGCCAGCAGCTTAGAACCAGCCGCGGTTTACGAGCAGTACTTC.

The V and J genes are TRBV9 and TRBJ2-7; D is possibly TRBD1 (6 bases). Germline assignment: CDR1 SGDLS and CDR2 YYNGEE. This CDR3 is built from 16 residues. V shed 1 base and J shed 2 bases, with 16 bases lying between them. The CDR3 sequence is CASSVLGDTRTYEQYF. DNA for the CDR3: TGTGCCAGCAGCGTACTAGGGGACACAAGAACCTACGAGCAGTACTTC.